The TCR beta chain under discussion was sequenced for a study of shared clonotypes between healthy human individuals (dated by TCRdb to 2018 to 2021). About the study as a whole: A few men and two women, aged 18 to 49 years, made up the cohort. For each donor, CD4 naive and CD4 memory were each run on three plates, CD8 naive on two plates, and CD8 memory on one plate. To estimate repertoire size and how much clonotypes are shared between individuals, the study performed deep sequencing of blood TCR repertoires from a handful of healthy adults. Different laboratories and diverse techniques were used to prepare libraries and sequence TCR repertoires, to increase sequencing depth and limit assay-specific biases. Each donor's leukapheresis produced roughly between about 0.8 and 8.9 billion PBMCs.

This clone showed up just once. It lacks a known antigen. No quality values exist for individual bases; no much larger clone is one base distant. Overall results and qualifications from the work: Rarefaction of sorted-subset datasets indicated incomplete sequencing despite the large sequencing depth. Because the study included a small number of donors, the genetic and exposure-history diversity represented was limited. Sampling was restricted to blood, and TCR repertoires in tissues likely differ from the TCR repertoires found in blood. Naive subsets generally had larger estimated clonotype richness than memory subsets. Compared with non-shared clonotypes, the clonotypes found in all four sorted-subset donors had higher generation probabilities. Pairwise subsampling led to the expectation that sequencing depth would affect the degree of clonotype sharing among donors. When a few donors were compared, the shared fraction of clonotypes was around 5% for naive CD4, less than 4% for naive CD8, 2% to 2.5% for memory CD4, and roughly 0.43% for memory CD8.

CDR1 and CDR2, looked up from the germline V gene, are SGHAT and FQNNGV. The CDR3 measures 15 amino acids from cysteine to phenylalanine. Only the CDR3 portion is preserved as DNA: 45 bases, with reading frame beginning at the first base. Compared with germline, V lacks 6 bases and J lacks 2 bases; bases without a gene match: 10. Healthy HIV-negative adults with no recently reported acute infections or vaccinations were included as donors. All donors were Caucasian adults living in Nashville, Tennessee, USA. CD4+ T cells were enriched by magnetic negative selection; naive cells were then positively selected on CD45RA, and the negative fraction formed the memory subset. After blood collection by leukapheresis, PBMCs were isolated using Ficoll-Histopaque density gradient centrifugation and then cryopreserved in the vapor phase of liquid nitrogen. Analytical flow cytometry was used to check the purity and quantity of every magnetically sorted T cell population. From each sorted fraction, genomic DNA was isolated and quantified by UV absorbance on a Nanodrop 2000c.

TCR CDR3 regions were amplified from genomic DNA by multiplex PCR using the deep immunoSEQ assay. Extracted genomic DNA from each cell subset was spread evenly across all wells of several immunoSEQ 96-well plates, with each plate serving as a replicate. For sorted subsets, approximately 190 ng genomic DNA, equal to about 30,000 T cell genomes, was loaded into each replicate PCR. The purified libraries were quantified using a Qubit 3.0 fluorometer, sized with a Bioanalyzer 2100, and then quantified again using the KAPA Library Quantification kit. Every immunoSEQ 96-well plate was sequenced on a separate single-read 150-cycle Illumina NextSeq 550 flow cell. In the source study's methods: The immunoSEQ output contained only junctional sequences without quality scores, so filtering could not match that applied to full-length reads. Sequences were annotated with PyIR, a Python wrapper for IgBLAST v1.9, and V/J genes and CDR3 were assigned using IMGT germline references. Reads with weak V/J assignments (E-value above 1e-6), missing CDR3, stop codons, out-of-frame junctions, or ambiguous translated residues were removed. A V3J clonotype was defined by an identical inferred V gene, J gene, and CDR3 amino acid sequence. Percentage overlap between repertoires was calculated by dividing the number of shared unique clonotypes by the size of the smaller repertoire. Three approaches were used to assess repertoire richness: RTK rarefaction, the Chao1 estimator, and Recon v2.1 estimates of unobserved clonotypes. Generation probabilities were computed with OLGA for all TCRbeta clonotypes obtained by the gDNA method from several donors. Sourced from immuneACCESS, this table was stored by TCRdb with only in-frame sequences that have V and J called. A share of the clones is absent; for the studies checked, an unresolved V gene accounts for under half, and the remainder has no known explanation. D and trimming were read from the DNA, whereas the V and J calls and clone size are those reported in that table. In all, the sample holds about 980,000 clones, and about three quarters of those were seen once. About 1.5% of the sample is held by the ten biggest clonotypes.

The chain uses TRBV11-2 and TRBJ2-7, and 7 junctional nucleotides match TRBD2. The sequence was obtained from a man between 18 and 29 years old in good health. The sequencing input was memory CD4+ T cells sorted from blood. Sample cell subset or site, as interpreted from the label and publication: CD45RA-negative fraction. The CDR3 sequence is CASSKTSWGPYEQYF. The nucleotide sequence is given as TGTGCCAGCAGTAAGACTAGCTGGGGCCCCTACGAGCAGTACTTC.